This passage covers 4 T cell receptor beta chains from one sample sequenced in a study of T cell changes during pregnancy in multiple sclerosis. Assay: immunoSEQ multiplex PCR; the TCRdb copy retains only in-frame clones and omits some. This sample has 100,000 to 150,000 clones, with 93% found just once. Sequenced here: peripheral blood, sampled before pregnancy. These receptors originate from a female donor with multiple sclerosis, enrolled in a pregnancy study.

The V and J genes are TRBV7-2 and TRBJ1-5, with 11 nucleotides matching TRBD1. The CDR3 totals 16 residues. Germline trimming cut 5 bases from V and 2 bases from J; bases unmatched to any gene: 5. Germline V gene data show CDR1 as SGHTA and CDR2 as FQGNSA. CDR3 DNA: TGTGCCAGCAGCGCGGACAGGGGGCCTGGCAATCAGCCCCAGCATTTT. Residues: CASSADRGPGNQPQHF. Filled out from reference TRBV7-2 and TRBJ1-5, the complete variable domain reads GAGVSQSPSNKVTEKGKDVELRCDPISGHTALYWYRQSLGQGLEFLIYFQGNSAPDKSGLPSDRFSAERTGGSVSTLTIQRTQQEDSAVYLCASSADRGPGNQPQHFGDGTRLSIL.

This CDR3 is CASSVGLAIRNEQFF. Here the CDR3 DNA reads TGTGCCAGTAGTGTGGGACTAGCGATTAGGAATGAGCAGTTCTTC. The chain recombines TRBV19 with TRBJ2-1, with 10 bases aligning to TRBD2. The germline V gene has CDR1 LNHDA and CDR2 SQIVND (reference sequence). V shed 5 bases and J 7 bases; nucleotides not matched to a gene: 8. The CDR3 totals 15 residues.

This chain links TRBV29-1 with TRBJ1-1; 8 bases fit TRBD1. This CDR3 contains 14 residues. J gave up 4 bases and V 4 bases, and 8 bases lay outside the gene matches. From germline, CDR1 is SQVTM and CDR2 ANQGSEA. The CDR3 sequence: CSVGPTGDGTEAFF. The CDR3 bases are TGCAGCGTTGGGCCGACAGGGGATGGCACTGAAGCTTTCTTT. The full variable domain, with the rest looked up from reference TRBV29-1 and TRBJ1-1, is SAVISQKPSRDICQRGTSLTIQCQVDSQVTMMFWYRQQPGQSLTLIATANQGSEATYESGFVIDKFPISRPNLTFSTLTVSNMSPEDSSIYLCSVGPTGDGTEAFFGQGTRLTVV.

The chain carries TRBV5-1 and TRBJ1-1, with 7 bases aligning to TRBD1. The CDR3 has 14 residues. The germline V gene has CDR1 SGHRS and CDR2 YFSETQ. V was clipped by 3 bases and J by 4 bases; unmatched bases: 6. CDR3 loop: CASSSTGIGTEAFF. The CDR3 nucleotides read TGCGCCAGCAGCTCGACAGGGATCGGCACTGAAGCTTTCTTT. The full variable domain, its missing parts supplied by reference TRBV5-1 and TRBJ1-1, is KAGVTQTPRYLIKTRGQQVTLSCSPISGHRSVSWYQQTPGQGLQFLFEYFSETQRNKGNFPGRFSGRQFSNSRSEMNVSTLELGDSALYLCASSSTGIGTEAFFGQGTRLTVV.